This TCR beta chain originates from a study of response to subunit inactivated influenza vaccine. General study results and limits: Authors suggested each seasonal influenza vaccination recruits few new T cells.

With respect to this clonotype: The antigen is not known.

TCRdb re-analysed the RT-PCR reads in MiXCR, keeping a single row per CDR3 protein. This table holds more than 600,000 distinct CDR3 sequences, roughly 18% found once. V was cut by 3 bases and J by 6 bases, with 8 bases left in between. This CDR3 contains 11 residues. In germline, CDR1 is DFQATT, CDR2 SNEGSKA (reference sequence). The clonotype originates from a man in his fifties or sixties who received an inactivated influenza vaccine. The sequenced sample was PBMCs from blood, obtained more than 4 days after vaccination. The V call is TRBV20-1, the J call TRBJ2-5, with D tentatively TRBD2 (5 bases). CDR3 bases: TGCAGTGCTAGGGACGGGAAGACCCAGTACTTC. Its translation is CSARDGKTQYF.